These 21 T cell receptor beta chains came from one sample sequenced in a study of T cell repertoires in cytomegalovirus infection. The antigens these receptors bind are not known. Using its own MiXCR run on the reads, TCRdb lists one record per CDR3 protein. This table holds hundreds of thousands of distinct CDR3 sequences, 25% to 40% found once. The specimen comprised cultured CD8+ T cells from PBMCs, sampled from culture after CMV antigen stimulation. The receptors shown here come from a human donor in good health (CMV status not recorded). Some clones in this sample may be carry-over from other donors' samples.

V is TRBV6-5 and J is TRBJ1-6; the match to TRBD1 covers 11 bases. V was pared by 6 bases and J by 10 bases, with 5 bases of the junction left unmatched. This CDR3 contains 14 residues. CDR1 MNHEY and CDR2 SVGAGI come from the germline V gene. The CDR3 DNA follows: TGTGCCAGCAGGACCGGGACAGGGGGATCACCCCTCCACTTT. It encodes CASRTGTGGSPLHF.

The CDR3 DNA sequence: TGTGCCAGCAGCGGGACAGGGGGCTCCTACGAGCAGTACTTC. Translation gives CASSGTGGSYEQYF. This sequence joins TRBV6-1 and TRBJ2-7; 11 bases are shared with TRBD1. CDR1 and CDR2 from the germline V gene are MNHNS and SASEGT. The CDR3 runs 14 residues. V shed 6 bases, J shed 0 bases, and the junction held 1 base outside the gene matches.

This clonotype was recorded a few times. The CDR3 DNA sequence: TGCAGCGTCGAGAGGTTCAGCACAGATACGCAGTATTTT. Amino acid sequence: CSVERFSTDTQYF. The J gene is TRBJ2-3, the V gene TRBV29-1; D remains ambiguous. This CDR3 contains 13 residues. Deletions cut 6 bases from V and 0 bases from J, with 10 bases between. CDR1 is SQVTM and CDR2 is ANQGSEA in the germline V gene.

This clonotype came up a few times. This chain links TRBV4-1 with TRBJ1-2, with D tentatively TRBD1 (6 bases). V was pared by 3 bases and J by 2 bases, with 13 bases between. There are 15 residues in the CDR3. The germline V gene has CDR1 MGHRA and CDR2 YSYEKL. The CDR3 reads CASSHGDKPNYGYTF. CDR3 DNA: TGCGCCAGCAGCCATGGGGACAAACCGAACTATGGCTACACCTTC.

This clonotype was counted ten times or more. The V gene is TRBV12-3 or TRBV12-4, the J gene TRBJ2-5; tentatively, D is TRBD2 (6 bases). V gave up 10 bases and J gave up 0 bases, with 9 bases separating them. The CDR3 covers 12 residues. The CDR3 DNA reads TGTGCCACTCGGGGGAACCAAGAGACCCAGTACTTC. Translating it yields CATRGNQETQYF.

CDR3 amino acids: CASRTEESHEKLFF. DNA of the CDR3: TGTGCCAGCAGGACCGAGGAGTCGCATGAAAAACTGTTTTTT. The V call is TRBV12-3 or TRBV12-4, the J call TRBJ1-4, with D unresolved. This CDR3 has 14 residues. The ends were cut back, 6 bases at V and 6 bases at J, with 14 bases in the middle.

In this sample, this clonotype turned up a few times. This chain connects TRBV28 to TRBJ2-3; D is unresolved. The V gene lost 7 bases and the J gene lost 1 base, with 12 bases spanning the gap. The CDR3 covers 14 residues. Germline CDR1 and CDR2: MDHEN and SYDVKM. For the CDR3, the DNA is TGTGCCAGCAATTTCCTACTTCGCACAGATACGCAGTATTTT. Translated, it gives CASNFLLRTDTQYF.

This clonotype was detected only a few times. J is TRBJ1-1 and V is TRBV5-4, with 11 bases that match TRBD1. The CDR3 runs to 17 residues. The V segment lost 5 bases and the J segment 1 base; nucleotides outside the gene matches: 10. CDR1 is SGHNT and CDR2 is YYREEE in the germline V gene (reference sequence). CDR3 residues: CASRRDRGSNKNTEAFF. For the CDR3, the DNA is TGTGCCAGCAGGCGGGACAGGGGGTCAAACAAGAACACTGAAGCTTTCTTT.

This chain links TRBV4-1 with TRBJ1-1; TRBD1 is a possible D gene (5 bases). This CDR3 comprises 14 residues. The V end lost 0 bases, the J end lost 6 bases, and 11 bases lay between the germline ends. Germline V gene lookup returns CDR1 MGHRA and CDR2 YSYEKL. CDR3 coding DNA: TGCGCCAGCAGCCAAGACCAGGGTGACCCTGAAGCTTTCTTT. Its protein is CASSQDQGDPEAFF.

This clonotype has more than one count but fewer than ten. J is TRBJ1-4 and V is TRBV6-1, with 8 bases fitting TRBD1. The length of the CDR3 is 14 residues. Unmatched junction bases numbered 7, after V lost 6 bases and J lost 7 bases. CDR1 MNHNS and CDR2 SASEGT come from the germline V gene. CDR3 region: CASRPRGRAEKLFF. CDR3 coding DNA: TGTGCCAGCAGACCCAGGGGGCGCGCTGAAAAACTGTTTTTT.

Concerning this clonotype: One junction end does not reproduce the germline sequence, and a read error may be involved. The chain joins TRBV11-1 to TRBJ2-5, with TRBD1 as a possible D gene (6 bases). CDR1 SGHAT and CDR2 FQDESV come from the germline V gene (reference sequence). The CDR3 sequence is 14 residues long. The DNA of the CDR3 is TGTGCCAGCAGCCAGTACAGGGATTACGAGACCCGGTACTTC. It is translated as CASSQYRDYETRYF.

The chain employs TRBV6-2 or TRBV6-3 and TRBJ2-5; tentative D call: TRBD1 (5 bases). V lost 8 bases and J 0 bases, leaving 10 bases between the germline ends. The CDR3 is made up of 13 amino acids. Looked up from germline, CDR1 is MNHEY and CDR2 is SVGEGT. The CDR3 is CASGHSDQETQYF. The CDR3 DNA is TGTGCCAGCGGACATTCTGACCAAGAGACCCAGTACTTC.

This clonotype was counted at least ten times. The chain is built from TRBV7-2 and TRBJ2-1, with 13 bases fitting TRBD2. The CDR3 totals 17 residues. From germline, CDR1 is SGHTA and CDR2 FQGNSA. V was pared by 5 bases and J by 0 bases, with 4 bases of the junction left unmatched. CDR3 in amino acids: CASSGTSGATSYNEQFF. The CDR3 DNA is TGTGCCAGCAGCGGGACTAGCGGGGCTACCTCCTACAATGAGCAGTTCTTC.

The rearrangement links TRBV15 to TRBJ1-5; D unclear. CDR3 size: 12 residues. Trimming pared 7 bases from V and 1 base from J, leaving 5 bases between. CDR1 is LNHNV, CDR2 YYDKDF, per germline (reference sequence). The CDR3 sequence: CATTDSNQPQHF. CDR3 DNA sequence: TGTGCCACCACTGACAGCAATCAGCCCCAGCATTTT.

Concerning this clonotype itself: Just one base apart from a much larger clone, this may be a read error. The chain employs TRBV7-6 and TRBJ2-1, with D tentatively TRBD1 or TRBD2 (5 bases each). This CDR3 comprises 18 residues. Per the germline V gene, CDR1 is SGHVS and CDR2 is FNYEAQ. In nucleotides, the CDR3 is TGTGTCAGCCACCGGGACGCCATCTCCCCTGTAACGGAAAATGAGCAGTTCTTC. Translating gives CVSHRDAISPVTENEQFF.

In its sample, this clonotype was seen a few times. V usage is TRBV2 and J usage is TRBJ2-5, with no clear D. CDR3 length: 16 amino acids. The germline CDR1 and CDR2 sequences are SNHLY and FYNNEI. Trimming left V 2 bases short and J 5 bases short, with 18 bases between. The CDR3 loop reads CASSEPPNWSRETQYF. CDR3 bases: TGTGCCAGCAGTGAACCCCCCAACTGGTCCCGGGAGACCCAGTACTTC.

This clonotype has only a few counts. The rearrangement joins TRBV2 to TRBJ1-1; maybe TRBD1 (5 bases). The CDR3 runs to 14 residues. V shed 2 bases and J shed 4 bases, with 11 bases lying between them. From germline, CDR1 is SNHLY and CDR2 FYNNEI. The CDR3 is CASSEKGPLTEAFF. CDR3 DNA: TGTGCCAGCAGTGAAAAGGGACCCCTCACTGAAGCTTTCTTT.

In this sample, this clonotype turned up many times. The rearrangement links TRBV10-3 to TRBJ2-3; D not resolved. The length of the CDR3 is 16 residues. The V gene lost 7 bases and the J gene lost 0 bases, with 17 bases spanning the gap. Germline assignment: CDR1 ENHRY and CDR2 SYGVKD. The CDR3 spells CAINDPIPPSTDTQYF. The CDR3 DNA reads TGTGCCATCAACGATCCGATTCCGCCTAGCACAGATACGCAGTATTTT.

The sample holds a few counts of this clonotype. The chain recombines TRBV3-1 with TRBJ2-7, with D unresolved. CDR1 and CDR2 (germline): LGHDT, YNNKEL (reference sequence). This CDR3 comprises 15 residues. Trimming left V 0 bases short and J 0 bases short, with 9 bases between. The CDR3 loop reads CASSQEPRGSYEQYF. The CDR3 nucleotides read TGTGCCAGCAGCCAAGAACCTCGTGGCTCCTACGAGCAGTACTTC.

V usage is TRBV6-2 or TRBV6-3 and J usage is TRBJ2-1; 7 positions agree with TRBD1. Unmatched junction bases numbered 6, after V lost 7 bases and J lost 6 bases. CDR1 is MNHEY and CDR2 is SVGEGT in the germline V gene. The length of the CDR3 is 13 residues. The CDR3 sequence: CASTLDRANEQFF. DNA for the CDR3: TGTGCCAGCACCCTAGACAGGGCCAATGAGCAGTTCTTC.

The chain is built from TRBV19 and TRBJ2-3; no firm D call. V lost 1 base and J 0 bases, leaving 8 bases between the germline ends. This CDR3 has 15 amino acids. The germline V gene has CDR1 LNHDA and CDR2 SQIVND (reference sequence). CDR3 DNA: TGTGCCAGTAGTATAGGTGGACCTAGCACAGATACGCAGTATTTT. Translated, it gives CASSIGGPSTDTQYF.